The 20 T cell receptor beta chains presented below share a single source sample, sequenced in a study of cytomegalovirus exposure and HLA in healthy donors. 13 Jbeta primers and 60 Vbeta primers were used for the PCR. Profiled with immunoSEQ multiplex PCR; TCRdb holds only in-frame clones, not every one. The sample holds roughly 120,000 clones. The sample was PBMCs. All receptors come from a man between 18 and 35 years old in good health and CMV-seronegative.

This chain's CDR3 is CASSYSRGSYEQYF. The CDR3 DNA reads as TGTGCCAGCAGTTACAGCAGGGGTTCCTACGAGCAGTACTTC. This chain connects TRBV6-5 to TRBJ2-7; a weak D match, TRBD1 (6 bases). The CDR3 consists of 14 residues. The germline CDR1 and CDR2 sequences are MNHEY and SVGAGI. V was trimmed by 2 bases and J by 1 base, leaving 9 bases between them.

The chain links TRBV30 to TRBJ1-6; D is perhaps TRBD1 (5 bases). This CDR3 has 13 amino acids. Germline values: CDR1 GTSNPN, CDR2 SVGIG (reference sequence). V lost 2 bases and J 7 bases, leaving 9 bases between the germline ends. CDR3 DNA: TGTGCCTGGAGTTCGGGGGAGAATTCACCCCTCCACTTT. This codes for CAWSSGENSPLHF.

This rearrangement joins TRBV6-5 to TRBJ1-1; possible D gene TRBD1, 6 bases. From germline, CDR1 is MNHEY and CDR2 SVGAGI. Between the trimmed V and J ends, which lost 1 base and 8 bases, there was a span of 11 bases. The CDR3 spans 13 residues. CDR3 in DNA: TGTGCCAGCAGTTACTTCGGGGGGCGGGAAGCTTTCTTT. Protein: CASSYFGGREAFF.

This rearrangement joins TRBV30 to TRBJ2-2; 9 bases agree with TRBD2. The germline V gene has CDR1 GTSNPN and CDR2 SVGIG (reference sequence). V was clipped by 4 bases and J by 4 bases; unmatched bases: 10. The CDR3 spans 16 residues. The CDR3 sequence is CAWNLLAGVGTGELFF. Written as DNA, the CDR3 is TGTGCCTGGAATTTGTTAGCGGGAGTAGGCACCGGGGAGCTGTTTTTT.

V and J are TRBV7-6 and TRBJ2-7, with 11 bases that match TRBD1. The J segment lost 6 bases and the V segment lost 8 bases, leaving 6 bases of the junction unmatched. CDR1 is SGHVS, CDR2 FNYEAQ, per germline. This CDR3 is built from 13 residues. CDR3 sequence (DNA): TGTGCCAGCGCGGGACAGGGGGGTCGCGAGCAGTACTTC. This gives the protein CASAGQGGREQYF.

The genes are TRBV27 and TRBJ1-1; the D gene is possibly TRBD1 (6 bases). The V gene lost 5 bases and the J gene lost 1 base, with 17 bases spanning the gap. CDR3 length equals 16 residues. From germline, CDR1 is MNHEY and CDR2 SMNVEV (reference sequence). The CDR3 region is CASSRITRTENTEAFF. The CDR3 DNA is TGTGCCAGCAGTCGGATCACTAGGACAGAGAACACTGAAGCTTTCTTT.

This rearrangement joins TRBV19 to TRBJ2-7; 10 bases align to TRBD2. This CDR3 has 15 amino acids. Per germline, CDR1 LNHDA and CDR2 SQIVND (reference sequence). Trimming removed 3 bases from V and 4 bases from J; junction bases left unmatched: 6. This CDR3 reads CASSISSGGRYEQYF. DNA for the CDR3: TGTGCCAGTAGTATCTCTAGCGGGGGACGATACGAGCAGTACTTC.

This chain connects TRBV11-2 to TRBJ2-3; TRBD2 is a possible D gene (6 bases). V lost 1 base to trimming and J lost 4 bases, with 12 bases between them. The germline V gene encodes CDR1 SGHAT and CDR2 FQNNGV. CDR3 length: 15 amino acids. The CDR3 DNA is TGTGCCAGCAGCTTAGGCATCCCGGGGGCAGATACGCAGTATTTT. Amino acid sequence: CASSLGIPGADTQYF.

The chain joins TRBV15 to TRBJ1-1; 8 nucleotides match TRBD1. This CDR3 is built from 17 residues. V lost 0 bases and J lost 5; bases outside the gene matches: 11. CDR1 and CDR2 from the germline V gene are LNHNV and YYDKDF (reference sequence). The DNA for the CDR3 is TGTGCCACCAGCAGAGACGGATTGGGACAGGTCTTAACTGAAGCTTTCTTT. It codes for CATSRDGLGQVLTEAFF. Complete variable domain (other parts from reference TRBV15 and TRBJ1-1): DAMVIQNPRYQVTQFGKPVTLSCSQTLNHNVMYWYQQKSSQAPKLLFHYYDKDFNNEADTPDNFQSRRPNTSFCFLDIRSPGLGDTAMYLCATSRDGLGQVLTEAFFGQGTRLTVV.

This chain joins TRBV7-8 and TRBJ2-5; weak D call: TRBD1 (7 bases). The CDR3 covers 15 residues. Germline assignment: CDR1 SGHVS and CDR2 FQNEAQ. The V gene lost 3 bases and the J gene lost 4 bases, with 15 bases spanning the gap. The CDR3 reads CASSFPPQGGETQYF. CDR3 nucleotides: TGTGCCAGCAGCTTCCCGCCTCAGGGGGGAGAGACCCAGTACTTC.

The chain recombines TRBV30 with TRBJ2-4, with D tentatively TRBD2 (7 bases). V lost 0 bases and J lost 7, with 10 bases in between. CDR3 length: 13 residues. CDR1 and CDR2 (germline): GTSNPN, SVGIG (reference sequence). DNA of the CDR3: TGTGCCTGGAGTGTCAAGGGGGGGAACATTCAGTACTTC. It translates to CAWSVKGGNIQYF.

V gene TRBV30 combines with J gene TRBJ1-3; D not resolved. Trimming pared 0 bases from V and 0 bases from J, leaving 9 bases between. The CDR3 loop spans 15 amino acids. Germline CDR1 GTSNPN, CDR2 SVGIG (reference sequence). CDR3 DNA: TGTGCCTGGAGTGTAACATTCAACTCTGGAAACACCATATATTTT. Translating it yields CAWSVTFNSGNTIYF.

The chain is built from TRBV7-2 and TRBJ2-7, with 9 bases that match TRBD2. The CDR3 extends over 17 amino acids. V was clipped by 1 base and J by 4 bases; unmatched bases: 11. The germline V gene has CDR1 SGHTA and CDR2 FQGNSA. The CDR3 region is CASSLGLGGRAGYEQYF. Here the CDR3 DNA reads TGTGCCAGCAGCTTAGGGCTTGGCGGGAGGGCAGGGTACGAGCAGTACTTC.

Concerning this clone itself: A junction boundary mismatches the germline segment, possibly from a read error. The rearrangement uses TRBV5-5 and TRBJ2-7, with D uncertain. Germline loops: CDR1 SGHKS, CDR2 YYEKEE (reference sequence). This CDR3 spans 14 amino acids. In DNA, the CDR3 is TGTGCCAGCACCTTGTACAGCTCCACCTACGAGCAGTACTTC. This sequence encodes CASTLYSSTYEQYF.

The chain recombines TRBV6-5 with TRBJ2-3; perhaps TRBD1 as D (5 bases). The V and J ends lost 5 bases and 1 base respectively, with 13 bases between them. This CDR3 spans 15 amino acids. The germline gives CDR1 MNHEY, CDR2 SVGAGI. The CDR3 DNA reads TGTGCCAGCAGTCAGGGATGGATGGGCACAGATACGCAGTATTTT. Its translation: CASSQGWMGTDTQYF.

The chain joins TRBV20-1 to TRBJ1-1; D remains unclear. The ends were cut back, 3 bases at V and 7 bases at J, with 9 bases in the middle. This CDR3 contains 11 residues. Germline V lookup: CDR1 DFQATT, CDR2 SNEGSKA (reference sequence). This chain's CDR3 is CSARFEIEAFF. In nucleotides, the CDR3 is TGCAGTGCTAGGTTTGAGATTGAAGCTTTCTTT.

This chain uses TRBV4-2 with TRBJ2-1; 12 bases line up with TRBD2. The CDR3 sequence is 16 residues long. In germline, CDR1 is LGHNA, CDR2 YNFKEQ. V shed 5 bases and J 5 bases; nucleotides not matched to a gene: 7. CDR3 residues: CASSTPSGRANNEQFF. In nucleotides, the CDR3 is TGTGCCAGCAGCACCCCTAGCGGGAGGGCCAACAATGAGCAGTTCTTC.

The chain recombines TRBV7-6 with TRBJ2-5; 16 bases map to TRBD2. This CDR3 region has 20 residues. The V gene's germline CDR1 is SGHVS and CDR2 FNYEAQ. The V and J ends lost 0 bases and 6 bases, in that order; junction bases with no gene match: 13. Written as DNA, the CDR3 is TGTGCCAGCAGCTTAGCGGGGACAGGGACTAGCGGGGGGGCGACGAAGACCCAGTACTTC. Protein sequence: CASSLAGTGTSGGATKTQYF. Using reference TRBV7-6 and TRBJ2-5 for the parts outside the CDR3, the full variable domain is GAGVSQSPRYKVTKRGQDVALRCDPISGHVSLYWYRQALGQGPEFLTYFNYEAQQDKSGLPNDRFSAERPEGSISTLTIQRTEQRDSAMYRCASSLAGTGTSGGATKTQYFGPGTRLLVL.

The CDR3 bases are TGTGCCAGCAGCGAACTACAGGGGGCTAAAAACGAGCAGTACTTC. This codes for CASSELQGAKNEQYF. The chain links TRBV9 to TRBJ2-7, with 9 bases that match TRBD1. The junction had 9 bases not matched to a gene; V was cut back by 3 bases and J by 5 bases. CDR1 SGDLS and CDR2 YYNGEE come from the germline V gene. The CDR3 has 15 residues.

V is TRBV5-6 and J is TRBJ2-7, with 9 bases matching TRBD1. J lost 6 bases, V lost 4 bases, and 11 bases had no gene match. The CDR3 totals 15 residues. CDR1 is SGHDT, CDR2 YYEEEE, per germline. CDR3 in DNA: TGTGCCAGCAGCCGCTGGGGACAGGGAATAGGCGAGCAGTACTTC. Translation: CASSRWGQGIGEQYF.